One sample yielded the 22 T cell receptor beta chains listed below, sequenced in a study of blood T cell repertoires in COVID-19. Produced via immunoSEQ multiplex PCR; TCRdb's table is partial and in-frame only. The repertoire consists of over 150,000 clones, with approximately 84% occurring once and the leading ten covering 3.2%. The sample comprised PBMCs or T cells enriched from blood (not recorded which). Receptors originate from a woman aged 25 to 39 who had recovered from COVID-19.

The rearrangement links TRBV9 to TRBJ2-7; D is ambiguous. The germline gives CDR1 SGDLS, CDR2 YYNGEE. The CDR3 contains 13 residues. Trimming pared 3 bases from V and 4 bases from J, leaving 11 bases between. DNA for the CDR3: TGTGCCAGCAGCGATAGGTTCGGGTACGAGCAGTACTTC. Its translation is CASSDRFGYEQYF.

The chain is built from TRBV2 and TRBJ1-3; no clear D gene. Germline V gives CDR1 SNHLY, CDR2 FYNNEI. The V end lost 1 base, the J end lost 4 bases, and 11 bases lay between the germline ends. The CDR3 length is 15 residues. In nucleotides, the CDR3 is TGTGCCAGCAGTGAAGAGGCAGTGGGCGGAAACACCATATATTTT. This sequence encodes CASSEEAVGGNTIYF.

V and J are TRBV12-3 or TRBV12-4 and TRBJ2-3; no clear D. The V end was cut by 5 bases, the J end by 3 bases, with 9 bases between. The CDR3 extends over 13 amino acids. CDR3 sequence (DNA): TGTGCCAGCAGTCTCCGACAAACAGATACGCAGTATTTT. Protein sequence: CASSLRQTDTQYF.

The V gene is TRBV28, the J gene TRBJ1-1; possibly TRBD1 for D (6 bases). This CDR3 comprises 13 residues. The germline V gene has CDR1 MDHEN and CDR2 SYDVKM. Trimming left V 8 bases short and J 0 bases short, with 10 bases between. CDR3 in amino acids: CASWTVLNTEAFF. The CDR3 DNA follows: TGTGCCAGCTGGACAGTTCTGAACACTGAAGCTTTCTTT.

The chain couples TRBV27 to TRBJ1-2; 12 positions match TRBD1. Trimming removed 3 bases from V and 6 bases from J; junction bases left unmatched: 14. This CDR3 contains 18 residues. Per the germline V gene, CDR1 is MNHEY and CDR2 is SMNVEV (reference sequence). Written as DNA, the CDR3 is TGTGCCAGCAGTTTGCGTGGGGGACAGGGGGCCTGGGTGAATGGCTACACCTTC. It translates to CASSLRGGQGAWVNGYTF.

V is TRBV19 and J is TRBJ1-2; no clear D. With 3 bases removed from V and 4 bases from J, the gap between germline ends came to 15 bases. This CDR3 has 15 amino acids. CDR1 LNHDA and CDR2 SQIVND come from the germline V gene (reference sequence). CDR3 DNA: TGTGCCAGTAGTATTAACCCTCTCTCGGTCTATGGCTACACCTTC. This sequence encodes CASSINPLSVYGYTF.

This chain uses TRBV5-5 with TRBJ1-2; maybe TRBD1 (5 bases). This CDR3 is 14 amino acids long. Germline assignment: CDR1 SGHKS and CDR2 YYEKEE (reference sequence). V lost 7 bases to trimming and J lost 6 bases, with 19 bases between them. The chain's CDR3 is CASGSVDTLHGYTF. CDR3 sequence (DNA): TGTGCCAGCGGGTCCGTGGACACACTCCATGGCTACACCTTC. The full variable domain, with the rest looked up from reference TRBV5-5 and TRBJ1-2, is DAGVTQSPTHLIKTRGQQVTLRCSPISGHKSVSWYQQVLGQGPQFIFQYYEKEERGRGNFPDRFSARQFPNYSSELNVNALLLGDSALYLCASGSVDTLHGYTFGSGTRLTVV.

V gene TRBV7-9 combines with J gene TRBJ1-2; D is possibly TRBD1 (6 bases). The CDR3 totals 14 residues. Trimming removed 5 bases from V and 2 bases from J, with 12 bases in between. Germline values: CDR1 SEHNR, CDR2 FQNEAQ (reference sequence). The CDR3, as DNA: TGTGCCAGCAGCCTTAGTAGGGGGAACTATGGCTACACCTTC. Its translation: CASSLSRGNYGYTF.

The chain employs TRBV6-5 and TRBJ2-3; TRBD1 is a possible D gene (6 bases). The CDR3 covers 13 residues. Germline CDR1 is MNHEY and CDR2 is SVGAGI. V lost 7 bases to trimming and J lost 4 bases, with 12 bases between them. The CDR3, as DNA: TGTGCCAGCACTCCGAAGGGGGCAGATACGCAGTATTTT. Protein product: CASTPKGADTQYF.

This clone appeared once. The CDR3 here is CASSALSGSSYEQYF. CDR3 sequence (DNA): TGTGCCAGCAGCGCCCTTAGCGGGAGCTCCTACGAGCAGTACTTC. The gene calls are TRBV9 and TRBJ2-7; 9 bases map to TRBD2. Germline trimming cut 3 bases from V and 0 bases from J; bases unmatched to any gene: 4. This CDR3 is 15 amino acids long. Per germline, CDR1 SGDLS and CDR2 YYNGEE.

This rearrangement joins TRBV7-9 to TRBJ1-5, with TRBD1 matching over 7 bases. CDR1 and CDR2 from the germline V gene are SEHNR and FQNEAQ (reference sequence). Losses at the gene ends were 2 bases for V and 1 base for J; bases not matched to a gene: 2. There are 15 residues in the CDR3. The CDR3 loop is CASSLQGQSNQPQHF. DNA of the CDR3: TGTGCCAGCAGCTTACAGGGACAGAGCAATCAGCCCCAGCATTTT.

The rearrangement joins TRBV2 to TRBJ1-5; perhaps TRBD1 as D (5 bases). The germline V gene has CDR1 SNHLY and CDR2 FYNNEI. V was trimmed by 5 bases and J by 4 bases, leaving 18 bases between them. The CDR3 is 16 amino acids. The CDR3 nucleotides read TGTGCCAGCAGTTTGGGAGGGGCGGTACTTAATCAGCCCCAGCATTTT. This translates into CASSLGGAVLNQPQHF. The whole variable domain, remainder taken from reference TRBV2 and TRBJ1-5, is EPEVTQTPSHQVTQMGQEVILRCVPISNHLYFYWYRQILGQKVEFLVSFYNNEISEKSEIFDDQFSVERPDGSNFTLKIRSTKLEDSAMYFCASSLGGAVLNQPQHFGDGTRLSIL.

This sequence joins TRBV6-6 and TRBJ2-7; 10 bases map to TRBD2. V gave up 10 bases and J gave up 6 bases; unmatched junction bases: 6. The CDR3 is made up of 12 amino acids. The germline V gene has CDR1 MNHNY and CDR2 SVGAGI (reference sequence). CDR3 sequence reads: CATLAGVGEQYF. The CDR3 DNA reads as TGTGCCACCCTAGCGGGAGTCGGCGAGCAGTACTTC.

The chain employs TRBV6-5 and TRBJ2-3, with 7 bases matching TRBD2. This CDR3 contains 14 residues. CDR1 is MNHEY and CDR2 is SVGAGI in the germline V gene. Here the CDR3 DNA reads TGTGCGGGGGGGGTGGGATTTAGCACAGATACGCAGTATTTT. This codes for CAGGVGFSTDTQYF.

This clone was observed a single time. The chain carries TRBV19 and TRBJ2-1; 7 bases match TRBD1. Germline V gives CDR1 LNHDA, CDR2 SQIVND (reference sequence). The trim removed 6 bases at V and 0 bases at J, leaving 8 bases unmatched. The CDR3 sequence is 16 residues long. The CDR3, as DNA: TGTGCCAGTAGACAGGGGCAGGGGAGCTCCTACAATGAGCAGTTCTTC. Translation gives CASRQGQGSSYNEQFF.

The chain joins TRBV3-1 (or the pseudogene TRBV3-2) to TRBJ2-1; 10 nucleotides line up with TRBD1. This CDR3 comprises 14 residues. V shed 5 bases and J 10 bases; nucleotides not matched to a gene: 8. Looked up from germline, CDR1 is LGHDT and CDR2 is YNNKEL (reference sequence). DNA for the CDR3: TGTGCCAGCAGCTCCGGGACAGGGGTTGGAGAGCAGTTCTTC. Its translation: CASSSGTGVGEQFF.

The rearrangement uses TRBV28 and TRBJ1-2; D is perhaps TRBD1 (6 bases). The CDR3 runs 13 residues. V shed 4 bases and J shed 4 bases, with 10 bases lying between them. In germline, CDR1 is MDHEN, CDR2 SYDVKM. CDR3 protein: CASSSTDSYGYTF. In nucleotides, the CDR3 is TGTGCCAGCAGTTCCACGGACAGCTATGGCTACACCTTC.

CDR3 sequence reads: CASRGGPYEQYV. CDR3 bases: TGTGCCAGCCGTGGGGGCCCCTACGAGCAGTACGTC. The gene calls are TRBV2 and TRBJ2-7; possibly TRBD1 for D (6 bases). Trimming pared 8 bases from V and 2 bases from J, leaving 10 bases between. In germline, CDR1 is SNHLY, CDR2 FYNNEI. CDR3 length equals 12 residues.

The chain links TRBV19 to TRBJ1-2; D not certain. V was trimmed by 4 bases and J by 3 bases, leaving 9 bases between them. CDR1 is LNHDA and CDR2 is SQIVND in the germline V gene (reference sequence). The CDR3 has 13 residues. The CDR3 is CASSSRSHYGYTF. CDR3 DNA sequence: TGTGCCAGTAGTAGCCGGAGTCACTATGGCTACACCTTC.

The V call is TRBV5-4, the J call TRBJ1-2, with D unclear. Looked up from germline, CDR1 is SGHNT and CDR2 is YYREEE (reference sequence). Trimming took 0 bases from V and 6 from J, leaving 9 bases between them. The CDR3 sequence is 13 residues long. The CDR3 sequence: CASSLVSVHGYTF. Written as DNA, the CDR3 is TGTGCCAGCAGCTTGGTTAGTGTCCATGGCTACACCTTC.

The chain couples TRBV27 to TRBJ1-2; the match to TRBD1 covers 9 bases. The CDR3 has 14 amino acids. V shed 4 bases, J shed 1 base, and the junction held 1 base outside the gene matches. Germline V CDR1 and CDR2: MNHEY, SMNVEV (reference sequence). CDR3 loop: CASSWGQGNYGYTF. DNA of the CDR3: TGTGCCAGCAGTTGGGGACAGGGTAACTATGGCTACACCTTC.

CDR3 sequence (DNA): TGTGCCAGCAGCTTGGGGGACAGGGGGGACACTGAAGCTTTCTTT. Protein product: CASSLGDRGDTEAFF. The rearrangement joins TRBV5-8 to TRBJ1-1; TRBD1 agrees at 11 bases. Germline values: CDR1 SGHTS, CDR2 YDEGEE. V lost 0 bases and J lost 3; bases outside the gene matches: 1. The CDR3 runs to 15 residues.